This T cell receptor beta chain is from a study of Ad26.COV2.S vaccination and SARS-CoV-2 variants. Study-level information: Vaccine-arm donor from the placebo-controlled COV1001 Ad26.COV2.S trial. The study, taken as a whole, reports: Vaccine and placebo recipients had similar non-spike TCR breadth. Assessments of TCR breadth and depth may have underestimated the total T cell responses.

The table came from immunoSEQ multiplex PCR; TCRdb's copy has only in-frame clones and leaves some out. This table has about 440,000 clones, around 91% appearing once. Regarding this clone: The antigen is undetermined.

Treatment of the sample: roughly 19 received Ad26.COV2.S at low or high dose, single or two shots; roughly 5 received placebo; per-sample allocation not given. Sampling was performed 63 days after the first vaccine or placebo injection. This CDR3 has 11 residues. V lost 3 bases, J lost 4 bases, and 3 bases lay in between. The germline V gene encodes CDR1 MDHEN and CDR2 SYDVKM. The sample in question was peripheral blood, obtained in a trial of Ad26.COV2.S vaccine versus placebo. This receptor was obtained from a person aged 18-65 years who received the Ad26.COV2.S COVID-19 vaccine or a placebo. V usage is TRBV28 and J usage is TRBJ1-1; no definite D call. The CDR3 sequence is CASSFFTEAFF. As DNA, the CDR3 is TGTGCCAGCAGTTTCTTCACTGAAGCTTTCTTT.